The entry below describes one T cell receptor (beta chain). Its antigen has not been determined. No base quality values were provided; no much bigger clone lies one nucleotide off. Including cysteine and phenylalanine, the CDR3 has 17 amino acids. Just the 51-base CDR3 DNA is kept, in frame starting at base 1. The V end gives up 5 bases and the J end 1 base, leaving 8 bases in the junction not matched to a gene. Via the germline V gene, CDR1 is SGHTA and CDR2 FQGNSA. This sample was taken from a study of Ad26.COV2.S vaccination and SARS-CoV-2 variants (dated by TCRdb to about 2021). General notes on the study: Vaccine-arm donors were drawn from COV1001, a multicentre, randomized, double-blind, placebo-controlled phase I-IIa trial of Ad26.COV2.S in healthy adults. Ad26.COV2.S was given intramuscularly at 5x10^10 or 1x10^11 viral particles, as a single shot or as two shots 56 days apart. The specificity and breadth of SARS-CoV-2-reactive T cell receptors after Ad26.COV2.S vaccination were assessed by TCRbeta repertoire sequencing. A total of 32 samples were included in the TCR-sequenced set, comprising about 20 Ad26.COV2.S vaccine recipients, 5 placebo recipients and 8 SARS-CoV-2 convalescent individuals. Trial participants were randomized into five groups of five, in which low-dose or high-dose Ad26.COV2.S was given once or twice, or placebo was given on both occasions. Investigators remained blinded to trial group allocation during experiments and outcome assessment.

Findings and caveats that apply to the study as a whole: After vaccination, spike-specific CD8+ and CD4+ T cell responses were reported to show substantial breadth. Ad26.COV2.S recipients had higher spike-specific TCR breadth than placebo recipients (P = 0.0014). According to the authors, total T cell responses may have been underestimated by the TCR breadth and depth analyses. Non-spike TCR breadth was comparable between vaccine and placebo recipients, consistent with the vaccine containing only spike. The study lacked the statistical power to compare responses across vaccine doses or regimens.

TCRbeta CDR3 regions were sequenced with the immunoSEQ Assay. After extraction, genomic DNA underwent amplification by bias-controlled multiplex PCR, followed by high-throughput sequencing. Per the authors' processing: Collapsing and filtering of sequences were performed to quantify the absolute abundance of each unique TCRbeta CDR3 region. T cell fraction was estimated by normalization of TCRbeta template counts to usable DNA, with usable DNA being measured through amplification of reference genes present in all nucleated cells. Repertoire TCRs were annotated as SARS-CoV-2-specific by exact matching of V gene, CDR3 amino acid sequence and J gene to a known reactive TCR set. The reference SARS-CoV-2 TCR set was derived from MIRA and filtered for enrichment in COVID-19-positive ImmuneCODE repertoires, a step that removed public or cross-reactive TCRs. Drawing on the MIRA antigens, annotated TCRs were analysed further at the level of specific ORF or position within ORF. Breadth was defined as annotated unique rearrangements over total unique productive rearrangements; depth was the summed frequency of those rearrangements. Group comparisons of TCR breadth used two-sided Wilcoxon rank-sum tests. TCRdb mirrors the immuneACCESS table, restricted to in-frame sequences. Some clones are absent from its copies; in checked studies, under half trace to an unresolved V gene, and the reason for the others is unknown. Clone size and the V and J calls come from that table; the DNA yielded D and trimming. The sample contains roughly 320,000 clones, about 86% of them found a single time. More than 1.5% of the sample comes from the top ten.

The treatment or condition label here, explained by the study, means: about 20 received Ad26.COV2.S at low or high dose, single or two shots; about 5 received placebo; per-sample allocation not given. For vaccine and placebo recipients, the sequenced repertoires came from samples collected on day 63 after the first injection. Cohort 1b enrolled roughly 25 adults aged 18-55 years at a single site in Boston, USA, between 29 July and 7 August 2020. As a vaccine, Ad26.COV2.S was a replication-incompetent adenovirus type 26 vector that expressed a prefusion-stabilized SARS-CoV-2 spike protein derived from the original Wuhan strain.

The rearrangement joined TRBV7-2 to TRBJ1-3, with 10 middle bases fitting TRBD1. The sequence came from a person aged 18-65 years who received the Ad26.COV2.S COVID-19 vaccine or a placebo. Here the sequenced sample was peripheral blood, taken in a trial of Ad26.COV2.S vaccine versus placebo. The DNA reads TGTGCCAGCAGCACCCGACAGGGGGCGAGTTCTGGAAACACCATATATTTT. Translated, it gives CASSTRQGASSGNTIYF.